In this sample, the clone carrying this TCR beta chain is medium-sized (0.01 to 0.1%). The antigen is unknown. Germline lookup yields CDR1 LNHDA and CDR2 SQIVND (reference sequence). The CDR3 has 14 amino acids. V trimming: 8 bases; J trimming: 2 bases; junction bases outside the gene matches: 7. Whether given at about 4 or about 12 weeks, second doses were pooled. This table comes from immunoSEQ multiplex PCR, and its TCRdb copy is limited to in-frame clones, with some not included. Found here are 86,000 or so clones, just over 90% of them singletons; the top ten hold approximately 10%. The data stem from a study of T cell responses to AZD1222 COVID-19 vaccine. Whole-study results and caveats: No day 14 peak samples; only post-peak repertoires were characterized.

The rearrangement joins TRBV19 to TRBJ2-7; 9 bases fit TRBD2. This clonotype originated in an adult who received the AZD1222 COVID-19 vaccine. The sequences come from peripheral blood, collected 28 days after the second AZD1222 dose. CDR3 nucleotide sequence: TGTGCCAGTGGGAAGCGGGAGGCCCCCTACGAGCAGTACTTC. This gives the protein CASGKREAPYEQYF.